The sequence of this T cell receptor (beta chain) was determined in a study of CD8 T cells in ankylosing spondylitis. General study findings and limits: Blood of patients with ankylosing spondylitis appeared to be characterized by a TCR beta motif of eight highly homologous variants. Reportedly, matched ankylosing spondylitis synovial fluid was significantly enriched for disease-linked clones.

This CDR3 comprises 13 residues. The germline V gene encodes CDR1 DFQATT and CDR2 SNEGSKA (reference sequence). Between the trimmed V and J ends, which lost 0 bases and 15 bases, there was a span of 15 bases. 5'-RACE, quantitative and with molecular barcodes, yielded the TCR beta libraries. TCRdb analysed the 5' RACE reads with MiXCR anew, one entry per CDR3 protein. This sample has 250,000 or so distinct CDR3 sequences; roughly a quarter occur once, and the top ten carry 0.5% to 0.65%. This clonotype was seen more than once but under ten times. Its cognate antigen is unknown. Sequencing was done on a sample of blood, either unsorted or a sorted T cell fraction (not recorded which). J is TRBJ1-6 and V is TRBV20-1; weak D call: TRBD1 (6 bases). This clonotype was obtained from a male donor with ankylosing spondylitis or in good health (not recorded which). The CDR3 reads CSARDGQSGLLHF. CDR3 DNA sequence: TGCAGTGCTAGAGACGGACAGTCCGGTCTCCTCCACTTT.